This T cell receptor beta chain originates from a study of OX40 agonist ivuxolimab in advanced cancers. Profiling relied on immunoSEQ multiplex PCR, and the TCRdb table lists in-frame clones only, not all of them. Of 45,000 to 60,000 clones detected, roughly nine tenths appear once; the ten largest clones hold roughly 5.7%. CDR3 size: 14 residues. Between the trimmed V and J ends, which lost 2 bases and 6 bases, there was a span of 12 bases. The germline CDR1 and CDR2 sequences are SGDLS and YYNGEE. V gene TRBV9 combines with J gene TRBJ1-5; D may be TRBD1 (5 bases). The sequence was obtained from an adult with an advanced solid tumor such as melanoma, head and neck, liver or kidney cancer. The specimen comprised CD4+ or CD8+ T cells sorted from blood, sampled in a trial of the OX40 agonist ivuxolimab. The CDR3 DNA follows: TGTGCCAGCAGCGTCTTTGGGGACGCTCAGCCCCAGCATTTT. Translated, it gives CASSVFGDAQPQHF.